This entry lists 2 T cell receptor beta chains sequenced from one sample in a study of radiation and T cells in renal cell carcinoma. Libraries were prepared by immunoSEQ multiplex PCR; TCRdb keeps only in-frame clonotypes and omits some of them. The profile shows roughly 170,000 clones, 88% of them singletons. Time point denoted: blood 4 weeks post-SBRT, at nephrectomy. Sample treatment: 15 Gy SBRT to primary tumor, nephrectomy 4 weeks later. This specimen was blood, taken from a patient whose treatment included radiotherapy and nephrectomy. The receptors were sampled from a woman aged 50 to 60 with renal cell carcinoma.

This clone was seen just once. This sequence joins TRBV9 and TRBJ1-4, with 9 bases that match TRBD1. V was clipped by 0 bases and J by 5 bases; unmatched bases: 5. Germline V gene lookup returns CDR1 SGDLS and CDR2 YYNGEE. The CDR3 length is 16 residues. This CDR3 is CASSVAPTGGNEKLFF. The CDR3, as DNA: TGTGCCAGCAGCGTAGCACCGACAGGGGGGAATGAAAAACTGTTTTTT.

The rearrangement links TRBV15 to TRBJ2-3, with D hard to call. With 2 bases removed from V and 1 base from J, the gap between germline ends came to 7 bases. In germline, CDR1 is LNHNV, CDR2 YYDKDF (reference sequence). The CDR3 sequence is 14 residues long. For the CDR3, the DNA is TGTGCCACCAGCAGATTTAGTGGCACAGATACGCAGTATTTT. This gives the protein CATSRFSGTDTQYF.